This TCR beta chain comes out of a study of OX40 agonist ivuxolimab in advanced cancers. This table comes from immunoSEQ multiplex PCR, and its TCRdb copy is limited to in-frame clones, with some not included. The sample carries 60,000 to 65,000 clones, about 90% recorded once. For this clone: Its antigen is undetermined.

Broader study findings: Both CD4+ and CD8+ T cell populations in blood had undergone clonal expansion by week 6 at 0.1 to 3.0 mg/kg.

Per germline, CDR1 MNHEY and CDR2 SVGAGI. This CDR3 is built from 15 residues. The V and J ends lost 6 bases and 1 base, in that order; junction bases with no gene match: 5. This specimen consisted of CD4+ or CD8+ T cells sorted from blood, obtained in a trial of the OX40 agonist ivuxolimab. This TCR was recovered from an adult with an advanced solid tumor such as melanoma, head and neck, liver or kidney cancer. V gene TRBV6-5 combines with J gene TRBJ1-5, with TRBD1 identical over 8 bases. CDR3 DNA sequence: TGTGCCAGCAGCCGAACAGGGGGGAGCAATCAGCCCCAGCATTTT. It specifies CASSRTGGSNQPQHF.